This T cell receptor beta chain appears in the sequencing data of a study of T-cell memory formation after mild COVID-19. TCRdb passed the 5' RACE reads through MiXCR, listing each CDR3 protein once. The data contain about 270,000 distinct CDR3 sequences, 15% to 20% of them singletons. Whole-study findings and limits: Whereas later expanders leaned CD4+, clones contracting day 15 to 85 showed a balanced CD4/CD8 makeup.

Regarding this clonotype: Its antigen is not known.

Trimming removed 4 bases from V and 6 bases from J; junction bases left unmatched: 8. CDR1 is SQVTM and CDR2 is ANQGSEA in the germline V gene. CDR3 length: 14 residues. Sequences were obtained from PBMCs or a T cell subset sorted from them (not recorded which). V and J are TRBV29-1 and TRBJ2-1; TRBD2 agrees at 8 bases. The receptor was derived from a man between 18 and 29 years old who had mild COVID-19 (a few samples of this study predate the infection). Cell type and time point are not known. This CDR3 reads CSVVREGILNEQFF. CDR3 bases: TGCAGCGTTGTCCGGGAGGGGATACTCAATGAGCAGTTCTTC.